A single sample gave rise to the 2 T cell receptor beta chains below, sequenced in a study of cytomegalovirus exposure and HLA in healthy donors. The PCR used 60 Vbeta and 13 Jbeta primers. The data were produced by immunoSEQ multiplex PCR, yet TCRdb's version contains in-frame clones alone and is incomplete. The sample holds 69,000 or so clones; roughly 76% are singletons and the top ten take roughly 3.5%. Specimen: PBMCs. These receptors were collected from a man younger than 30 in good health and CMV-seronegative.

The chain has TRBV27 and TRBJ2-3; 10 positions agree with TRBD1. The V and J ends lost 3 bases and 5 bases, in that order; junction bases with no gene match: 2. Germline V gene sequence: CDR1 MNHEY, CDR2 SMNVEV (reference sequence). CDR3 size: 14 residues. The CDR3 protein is CASSLGQGRDTQYF. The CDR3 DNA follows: TGTGCCAGCAGTTTGGGACAGGGGAGAGATACGCAGTATTTT.

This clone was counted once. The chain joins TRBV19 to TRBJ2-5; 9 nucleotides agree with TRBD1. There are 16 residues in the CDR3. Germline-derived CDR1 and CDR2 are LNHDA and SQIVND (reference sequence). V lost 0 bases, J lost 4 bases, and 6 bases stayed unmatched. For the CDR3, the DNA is TGTGCCAGTAGTATAGATTCCTACAGGGGGCGAGAGACCCAGTACTTC. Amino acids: CASSIDSYRGRETQYF. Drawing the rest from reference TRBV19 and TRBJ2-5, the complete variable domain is DGGITQSPKYLFRKEGQNVTLSCEQNLNHDAMYWYRQDPGQGLRLIYYSQIVNDFQKGDIAEGYSVSREKKESFPLTVTSAQKNPTAFYLCASSIDSYRGRETQYFGPGTRLLVL.